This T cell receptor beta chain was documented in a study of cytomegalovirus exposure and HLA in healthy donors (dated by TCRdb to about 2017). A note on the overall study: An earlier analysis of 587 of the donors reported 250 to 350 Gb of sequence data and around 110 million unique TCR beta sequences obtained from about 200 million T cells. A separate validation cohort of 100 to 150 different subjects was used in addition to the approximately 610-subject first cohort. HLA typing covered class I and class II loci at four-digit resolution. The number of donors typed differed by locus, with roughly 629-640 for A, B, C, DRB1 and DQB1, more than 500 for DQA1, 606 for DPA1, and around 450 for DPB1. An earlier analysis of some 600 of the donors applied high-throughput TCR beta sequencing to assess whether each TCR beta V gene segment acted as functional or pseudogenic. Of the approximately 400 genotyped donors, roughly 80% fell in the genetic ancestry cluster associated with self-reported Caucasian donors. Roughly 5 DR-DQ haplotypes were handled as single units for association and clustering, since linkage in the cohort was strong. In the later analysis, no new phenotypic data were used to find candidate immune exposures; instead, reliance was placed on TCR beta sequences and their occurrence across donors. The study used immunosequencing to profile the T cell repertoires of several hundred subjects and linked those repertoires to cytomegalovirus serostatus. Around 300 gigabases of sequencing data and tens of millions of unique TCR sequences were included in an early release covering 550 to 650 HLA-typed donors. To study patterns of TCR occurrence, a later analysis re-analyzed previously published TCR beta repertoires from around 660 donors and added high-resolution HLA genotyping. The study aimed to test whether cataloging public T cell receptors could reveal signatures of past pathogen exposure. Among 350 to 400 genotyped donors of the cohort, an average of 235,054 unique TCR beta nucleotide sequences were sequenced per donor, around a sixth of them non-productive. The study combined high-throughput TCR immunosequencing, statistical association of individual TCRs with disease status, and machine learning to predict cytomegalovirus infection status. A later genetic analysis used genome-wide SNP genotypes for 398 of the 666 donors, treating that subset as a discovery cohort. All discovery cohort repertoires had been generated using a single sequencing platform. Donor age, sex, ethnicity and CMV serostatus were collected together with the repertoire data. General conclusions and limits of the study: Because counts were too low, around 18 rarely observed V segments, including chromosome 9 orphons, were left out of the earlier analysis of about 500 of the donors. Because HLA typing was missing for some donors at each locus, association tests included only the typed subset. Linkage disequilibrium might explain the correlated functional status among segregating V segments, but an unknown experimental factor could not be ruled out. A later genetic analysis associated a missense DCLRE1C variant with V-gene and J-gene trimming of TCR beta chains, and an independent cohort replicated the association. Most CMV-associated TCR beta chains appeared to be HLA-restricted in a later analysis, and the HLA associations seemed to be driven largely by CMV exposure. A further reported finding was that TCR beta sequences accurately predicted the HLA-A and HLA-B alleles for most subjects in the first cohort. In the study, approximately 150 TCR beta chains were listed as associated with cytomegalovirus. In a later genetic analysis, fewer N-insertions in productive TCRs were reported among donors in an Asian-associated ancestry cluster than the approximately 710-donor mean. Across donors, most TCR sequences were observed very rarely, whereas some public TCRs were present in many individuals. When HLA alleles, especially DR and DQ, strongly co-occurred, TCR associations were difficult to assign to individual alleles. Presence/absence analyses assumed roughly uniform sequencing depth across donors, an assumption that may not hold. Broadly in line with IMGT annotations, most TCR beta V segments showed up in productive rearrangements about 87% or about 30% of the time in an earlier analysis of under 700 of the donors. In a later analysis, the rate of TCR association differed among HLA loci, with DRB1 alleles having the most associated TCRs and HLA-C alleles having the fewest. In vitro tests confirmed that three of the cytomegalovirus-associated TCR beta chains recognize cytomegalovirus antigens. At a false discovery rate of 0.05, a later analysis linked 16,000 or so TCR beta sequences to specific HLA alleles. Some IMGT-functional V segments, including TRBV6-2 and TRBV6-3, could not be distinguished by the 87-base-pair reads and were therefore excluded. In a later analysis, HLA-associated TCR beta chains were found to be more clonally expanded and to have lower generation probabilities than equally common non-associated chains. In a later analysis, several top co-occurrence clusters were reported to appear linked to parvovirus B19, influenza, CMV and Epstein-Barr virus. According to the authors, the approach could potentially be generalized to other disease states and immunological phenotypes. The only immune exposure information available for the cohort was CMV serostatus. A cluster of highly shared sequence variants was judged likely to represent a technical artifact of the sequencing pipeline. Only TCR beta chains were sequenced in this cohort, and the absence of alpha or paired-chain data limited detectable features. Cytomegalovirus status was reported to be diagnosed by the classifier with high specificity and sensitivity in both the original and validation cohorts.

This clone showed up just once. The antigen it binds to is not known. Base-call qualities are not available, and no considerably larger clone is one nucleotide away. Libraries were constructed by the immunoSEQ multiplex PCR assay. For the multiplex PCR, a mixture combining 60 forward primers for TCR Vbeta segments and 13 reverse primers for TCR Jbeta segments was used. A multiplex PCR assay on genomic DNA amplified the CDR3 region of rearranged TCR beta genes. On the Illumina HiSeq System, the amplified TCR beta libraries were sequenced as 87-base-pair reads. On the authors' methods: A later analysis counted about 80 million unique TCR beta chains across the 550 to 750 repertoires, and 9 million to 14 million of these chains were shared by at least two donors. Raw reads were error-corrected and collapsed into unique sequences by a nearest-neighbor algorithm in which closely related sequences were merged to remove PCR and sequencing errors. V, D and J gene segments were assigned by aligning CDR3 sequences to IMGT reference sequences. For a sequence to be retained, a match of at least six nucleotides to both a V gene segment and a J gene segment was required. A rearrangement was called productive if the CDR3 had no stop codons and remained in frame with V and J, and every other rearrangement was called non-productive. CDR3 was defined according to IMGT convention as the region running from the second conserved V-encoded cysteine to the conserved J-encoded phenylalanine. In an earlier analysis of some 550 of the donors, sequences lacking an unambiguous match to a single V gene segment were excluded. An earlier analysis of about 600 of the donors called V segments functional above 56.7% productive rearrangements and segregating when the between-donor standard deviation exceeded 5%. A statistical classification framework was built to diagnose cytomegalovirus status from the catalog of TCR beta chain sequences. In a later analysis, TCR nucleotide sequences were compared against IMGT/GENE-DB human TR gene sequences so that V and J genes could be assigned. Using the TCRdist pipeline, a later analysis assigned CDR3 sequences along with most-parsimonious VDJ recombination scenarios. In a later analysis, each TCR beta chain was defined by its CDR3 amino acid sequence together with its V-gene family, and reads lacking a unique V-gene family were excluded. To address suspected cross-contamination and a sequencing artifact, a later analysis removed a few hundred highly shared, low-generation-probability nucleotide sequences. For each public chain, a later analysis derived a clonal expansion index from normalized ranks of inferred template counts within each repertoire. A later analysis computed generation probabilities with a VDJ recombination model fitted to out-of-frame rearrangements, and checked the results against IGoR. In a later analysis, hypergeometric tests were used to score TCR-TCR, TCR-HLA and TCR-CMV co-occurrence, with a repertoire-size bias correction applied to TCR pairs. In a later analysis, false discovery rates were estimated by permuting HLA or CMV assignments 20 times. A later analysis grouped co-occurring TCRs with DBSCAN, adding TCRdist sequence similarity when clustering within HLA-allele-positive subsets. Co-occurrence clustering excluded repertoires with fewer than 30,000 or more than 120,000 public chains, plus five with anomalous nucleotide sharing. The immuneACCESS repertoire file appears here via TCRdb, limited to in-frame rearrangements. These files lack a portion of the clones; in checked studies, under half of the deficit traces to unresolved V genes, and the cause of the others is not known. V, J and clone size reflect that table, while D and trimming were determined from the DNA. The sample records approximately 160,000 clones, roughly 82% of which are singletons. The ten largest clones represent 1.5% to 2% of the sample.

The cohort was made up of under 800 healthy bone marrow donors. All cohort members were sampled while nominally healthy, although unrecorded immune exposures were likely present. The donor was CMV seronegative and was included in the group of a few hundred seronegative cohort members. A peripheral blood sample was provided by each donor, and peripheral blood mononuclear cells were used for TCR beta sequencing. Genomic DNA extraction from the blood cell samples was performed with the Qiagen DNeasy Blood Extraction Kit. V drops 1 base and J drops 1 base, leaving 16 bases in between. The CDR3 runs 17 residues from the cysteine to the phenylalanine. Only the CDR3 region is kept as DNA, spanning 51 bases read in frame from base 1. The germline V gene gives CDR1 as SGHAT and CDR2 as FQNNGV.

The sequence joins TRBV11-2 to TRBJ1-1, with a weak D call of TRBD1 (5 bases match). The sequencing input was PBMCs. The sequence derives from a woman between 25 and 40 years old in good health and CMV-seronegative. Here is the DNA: TGTGCCAGCAGCTTAGGCGGTAGTCCGGGGGAGAACACTGAAGCTTTCTTT. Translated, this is CASSLGGSPGENTEAFF.